One sample yielded the 14 T cell receptor beta chains listed below, sequenced in a study of cytomegalovirus exposure and HLA in healthy donors. Both 60 Vbeta primers and 13 Jbeta primers went into the PCR. Repertoires were generated with immunoSEQ multiplex PCR, while TCRdb's copy carries only in-frame clones and drops some. Of around 180,000 clones listed, more than 75% are singletons. The material sequenced was PBMCs. Receptor source: a woman aged 18-29 years in good health and CMV-seronegative.

The chain joins TRBV6-5 to TRBJ2-7, with TRBD1 matching over 11 bases. This CDR3 has 16 residues. V gave up 2 bases and J gave up 3 bases; unmatched junction bases: 6. Per germline, CDR1 MNHEY and CDR2 SVGAGI. CDR3 protein: CASSYDLGQGVYEQYF. In DNA, the CDR3 is TGTGCCAGCAGTTACGATTTGGGACAGGGGGTCTACGAGCAGTACTTC.

A single count supports this clone. V and J are TRBV27 and TRBJ1-5; no reliable D call. The germline V and J ends were trimmed by 4 bases and 6 bases, with 4 bases remaining between them. This CDR3 has 11 residues. Germline V gene data show CDR1 as MNHEY and CDR2 as SMNVEV (reference sequence). The CDR3 region has the DNA TGTGCCAGCAGTTCCGGTCAGCCCCAGCATTTT. It yields the protein CASSSGQPQHF.

The chain combines TRBV5-1 with TRBJ2-5, with 9 bases that match TRBD1. The J call may be incorrect, as the DNA end agrees better with TRBJ2-7. The CDR3 runs to 13 residues. Germline CDR1 reads SGHRS; CDR2 reads YFSETQ. CDR3 sequence: CASSRQGDYEQYF. CDR3 bases: TGCGCCAGCAGCCGACAGGGGGACTACGAGCAGTACTTC.

The chain has TRBV10-3 and TRBJ1-6; 8 nucleotides agree with TRBD1. In germline, CDR1 is ENHRY, CDR2 SYGVKD. This CDR3 is built from 14 residues. Losses at the gene ends were 4 bases for V and 7 bases for J; bases not matched to a gene: 3. CDR3 nucleotide sequence: TGTGCCATCAGTGGTGACAGGGGAAATTCACCCCTCCACTTT. Translation: CAISGDRGNSPLHF.

This chain links TRBV7-8 with TRBJ1-5, with D uncertain. The V end lost 0 bases, the J end lost 4 bases, and 10 bases lay between the germline ends. CDR1 and CDR2 from the germline V gene are SGHVS and FQNEAQ. The CDR3 length is 15 residues. The CDR3 region has the DNA TGTGCCAGCAGCTTAGCGGACGGGAGAAATCAGCCCCAGCATTTT. As protein: CASSLADGRNQPQHF.

The chain uses TRBV4-1 and TRBJ2-7, with TRBD2 matching over 13 bases. CDR1 MGHRA and CDR2 YSYEKL come from the germline V gene. The CDR3 covers 16 residues. V gave up 4 bases and J gave up 6 bases; unmatched junction bases: 9. In DNA, the CDR3 is TGCGCCAGCAGCCCATCTAGGACTAGCGGGAGTCGCGAGCAGTACTTC. Encoded protein: CASSPSRTSGSREQYF.

The CDR3 protein is CASSQEEIGTSGRYRSYNEQFF. CDR3 in DNA: TGCGCCAGCAGCCAAGAGGAAATAGGCACTAGCGGGAGATATCGCTCCTACAATGAGCAGTTCTTC. The chain uses TRBV4-3 and TRBJ2-1; 11 bases are a match to TRBD2. CDR3 length: 22 amino acids. Trimming removed 0 bases from V and 0 bases from J; junction bases left unmatched: 16. The germline gives CDR1 LGHNA, CDR2 YSLEER.

The chain is built from TRBV10-3 and TRBJ2-5; 9 positions agree with TRBD1. TRBJ2-7 explains the end of the DNA better; the J call may be wrong. CDR3 size: 17 residues. CDR1 is ENHRY, CDR2 SYGVKD, per germline. CDR3 nucleotides: TGTGCCATCACCGAGACCCTGCCGGGACAGGGAGCCTACGAGCAGTACTTC. Protein sequence: CAITETLPGQGAYEQYF.

The J gene is TRBJ2-1, the V gene TRBV6-6; tentative D call: TRBD2 (6 bases). The CDR3 runs to 16 residues. V lost 4 bases and J lost 2, with 15 bases in between. The germline CDR1 and CDR2 sequences are MNHNY and SVGAGI (reference sequence). CDR3 loop: CASSSRIAETYNEQFF. In nucleotides, the CDR3 is TGTGCCAGCAGTTCCAGGATAGCGGAAACCTACAATGAGCAGTTCTTC.

This chain links TRBV9 with TRBJ2-5, with TRBD2 matching over 14 bases. CDR1 is SGDLS, CDR2 YYNGEE, per germline. CDR3 size: 17 residues. V lost 0 bases to trimming and J lost 5 bases; unmatched junction nucleotides: 6. Written as DNA, the CDR3 is TGTGCCAGCAGCGTAGGGACTAGCGGGGGGCTGGGGGAGACCCAGTACTTC. Translating it yields CASSVGTSGGLGETQYF.

The chain uses TRBV7-2 and TRBJ1-5; D might be TRBD1 (5 bases). Deletions cut 5 bases from V and 6 bases from J, with 14 bases between. The CDR3 covers 14 residues. CDR1 is SGHTA and CDR2 is FQGNSA in the germline V gene. CDR3 in amino acids: CASSQDQGTQPQHF. The CDR3 bases are TGTGCCAGCAGCCAAGATCAGGGTACTCAGCCCCAGCATTTT.

The chain employs TRBV10-3 and TRBJ1-4; D is perhaps TRBD1 (6 bases). Trimming left V 10 bases short and J 6 bases short, with 18 bases between. The germline V gene has CDR1 ENHRY and CDR2 SYGVKD. This CDR3 has 14 residues. CDR3 loop: CATQGLAVDEKLFF. The DNA of the CDR3 is TGTGCCACCCAGGGGTTGGCGGTCGATGAAAAACTGTTTTTT.

The V call is TRBV7-2, the J call TRBJ1-2; D is possibly TRBD1 (5 bases). The V end was cut by 0 bases, the J end by 0 bases, with 8 bases between. CDR3 length: 15 amino acids. Germline-derived CDR1 and CDR2 are SGHTA and FQGNSA. The CDR3 protein is CASSLAPGPNYGYTF. CDR3 DNA sequence: TGTGCCAGCAGCTTAGCCCCAGGGCCTAACTATGGCTACACCTTC.

V usage is TRBV28 and J usage is TRBJ2-7, with 8 nucleotides matching TRBD1. Germline V gene sequence: CDR1 MDHEN, CDR2 SYDVKM. With 8 bases clipped from V and 0 bases from J, the junction kept 6 bases outside the gene matches. This CDR3 region has 14 residues. CDR3 residues: CASAGGTGSYEQYF. In DNA, the CDR3 is TGTGCCAGCGCCGGAGGGACAGGCTCCTACGAGCAGTACTTC.